A single sample is the source of the 5 T cell receptor beta chains below, sequenced in a study of blood T cell repertoires in COVID-19 (dated by TCRdb to 2018 to 2020). To prepare the library, the immunoSEQ multiplex PCR assay was applied. TCRdb re-hosts the immuneACCESS table, in-frame sequences only. Its copies lack some clones; in the studies checked, an unresolved V gene accounts for under half of them, and the cause for the rest is not known. The sample includes some 270,000 clones, with 80% to 90% observed a single time. Jointly, the top ten make up over 3.5% of the sample. The sample was PBMCs or T cells enriched from blood (not recorded which). The receptors shown here come from a woman in her 30s with acute COVID-19.

This chain uses TRBV21-1 with TRBJ1-4; the D segment call TRBD1 is taken from the table without a DNA check. TRBV21-1 counts as a pseudogene. This CDR3 is 14 amino acids long. The CDR3 nucleotides read TGTGCCAGCAGCACCAACAGGGTGCGCGAAAAACTGTTTTTT. Translating gives CASSTNRVREKLFF.

This chain uses TRBV5-4 with TRBJ2-7; TRBD1 aligns across 8 bases. Trimming removed 2 bases from V and 3 bases from J; junction bases left unmatched: 7. CDR3 length: 15 amino acids. The germline V gene has CDR1 SGHNT and CDR2 YYREEE (reference sequence). The CDR3 sequence: CASSFSAGGVYEQYF. The CDR3 DNA reads as TGTGCCAGCAGCTTTTCTGCAGGGGGCGTCTACGAGCAGTACTTC.

The chain recombines TRBV28 with TRBJ1-4, with TRBD1 matching over 7 bases. The CDR3 has 15 amino acids. Per the germline V gene, CDR1 is MDHEN and CDR2 is SYDVKM. Germline trimming cut 5 bases from V and 7 bases from J; bases unmatched to any gene: 10. CDR3 coding DNA: TGTGCCAGCAGTCTTGAGGGGGCAAGTGGTGAAAAACTGTTTTTT. Protein product: CASSLEGASGEKLFF. The entire variable domain, with the rest obtained from reference TRBV28 and TRBJ1-4, is as follows: DVKVTQSSRYLVKRTGEKVFLECVQDMDHENMFWYRQDPGLGLRLIYFSYDVKMKEKGDIPEGYSVSREKKERFSLILESASTNQTSMYLCASSLEGASGEKLFFGSGTQLSVL.

For the CDR3, the DNA is TGCGCCAGCAGCCGAGGCATAGCGGGGGACACAGATACGCAGTATTTT. Protein: CASSRGIAGDTDTQYF. The V gene is TRBV4-3, the J gene TRBJ2-3; 9 positions match TRBD2. Per the germline V gene, CDR1 is LGHNA and CDR2 is YSLEER. The junction had 7 bases not matched to a gene; V was cut back by 4 bases and J by 2 bases. The CDR3 length is 16 residues.

The CDR3 DNA is TGTGCCAGCAGTTTAAGACAGGGGTTCGGAATCGGGGAGCAGTACTTC. Its protein is CASSLRQGFGIGEQYF. The V and J genes are TRBV6-5 and TRBJ2-7; 8 positions agree with TRBD1. This CDR3 spans 16 amino acids. Looked up from germline, CDR1 is MNHEY and CDR2 is SVGAGI. Unmatched junction bases numbered 15, after V lost 4 bases and J lost 7 bases.